The present entry profiles one T cell receptor (beta chain) with its context. Its antigen remains unidentified. For TCR beta, cDNA was produced by 5'RACE template switching with UMIs. TCRdb re-called the 5' RACE reads, yielding one record per CDR3 amino acid sequence without DNA. Its table lists about 150,000 distinct CDR3 sequences. This specimen belongs to a study of T cells expressing NK-cell markers. Study-level background: It was from sorted CD3+CD56+NKG2C+, CD3+CD56+NKG2C- and CD3+CD56-NKG2C+ T cells that TCR beta repertoires came. Out of eight donors sequenced, seven tested HCMV-seropositive and the remaining one seronegative. Study outcomes and limitations: In 5 or 6 donors, dominant NKG2C+ clonotypes were roughly 1.0-7.5% of CD8+ T cells.

Sequencing used blood T cells: a sorted CD56 or NKG2C T cell subset, CD4+ or CD8+ T cells, or bulk PBMC T cells (not recorded which). This TCR was recovered from a woman between 50 and 59 years old in good health.

The chain's CDR3 is CASSPQFNYGYTF. The chain uses TRBV12-3 or TRBV12-4 and TRBJ1-2. CDR3 length equals 13 residues.